These 26 T cell receptor beta chains share one sample of origin, sequenced in a study of OX40 agonist ivuxolimab in advanced cancers. Assay used: immunoSEQ multiplex PCR; TCRdb lists only in-frame clones, some missing. The sample holds tens of thousands of clones, around 80% seen once. The sequencing used CD4+ or CD8+ T cells sorted from blood, collected in a trial of the OX40 agonist ivuxolimab. These receptor sequences come from an adult with an advanced solid tumor such as melanoma, head and neck, liver or kidney cancer.

This sequence joins TRBV29-1 and TRBJ1-2; possibly TRBD1 for D (5 bases). V was pared by 7 bases and J by 8 bases, with 14 bases between. In germline, CDR1 is SQVTM, CDR2 ANQGSEA. The length of the CDR3 is 11 residues. CDR3 bases: TGCAGCGCAGAGCGGGGCTGGGGCTACACCTTC. This translates into CSAERGWGYTF.

CDR3 sequence reads: CASSPRDWDYLAKNIQYF. DNA of the CDR3: TGTGCCAGCAGTCCCCGGGACTGGGACTACCTAGCCAAAAACATTCAGTACTTC. This sequence joins TRBV27 and TRBJ2-4, with 7 bases fitting TRBD2. The J segment lost 0 bases and the V segment lost 5 bases, leaving 13 bases of the junction unmatched. The germline gives CDR1 MNHEY, CDR2 SMNVEV (reference sequence). The length of the CDR3 is 18 residues.

The chain uses TRBV14 and TRBJ2-7; TRBD2 aligns across 8 bases. Germline values: CDR1 SGHDN, CDR2 FVKESK. The CDR3 is 14 amino acids. J gave up 2 bases and V 5 bases, and 5 bases lay outside the gene matches. The CDR3 DNA is TGTGCCAGCAGCGCTTACGGGAGGGCCTACGAGCAGTACTTC. It specifies CASSAYGRAYEQYF.

In this sample, this clone turned up a few times. The J gene is TRBJ1-2, the V gene TRBV4-3; perhaps TRBD1 as D (6 bases). The germline CDR1 and CDR2 sequences are LGHNA and YSLEER. The V end was cut by 0 bases, the J end by 2 bases, with 10 bases between. The CDR3 is made up of 15 amino acids. CDR3 sequence: CASSQDGGGNYGYTF. CDR3 nucleotides: TGCGCCAGCAGCCAAGACGGGGGCGGAAACTATGGCTACACCTTC.

The rearrangement links TRBV27 to TRBJ2-7; D perhaps matches TRBD2 (6 bases). Germline V gene lookup returns CDR1 MNHEY and CDR2 SMNVEV (reference sequence). Trimming took off 6 bases at V and 0 bases at J, with 15 bases between the two ends. The CDR3 is 15 residues long. CDR3 in amino acids: CASRVLVGGSYEQYF. The CDR3 DNA is TGTGCCAGCAGAGTCCTAGTGGGAGGCTCCTACGAGCAGTACTTC.

V gene TRBV28 combines with J gene TRBJ2-1; TRBD1 matches at 7 bases. The V gene end was trimmed by 2 bases and the J gene end by 7 bases; junction bases not matched to a gene: 29. There are 22 residues in the CDR3. Germline V gene sequence: CDR1 MDHEN, CDR2 SYDVKM. The CDR3 sequence is CASSLARGNYPTLRPGTNEQFF. The CDR3 DNA is TGTGCCAGCAGTTTAGCCAGGGGGAACTATCCCACCCTCCGACCGGGTACTAATGAGCAGTTCTTC.

This sequence joins TRBV20-1 and TRBJ1-5; no clear D. Trimming cost V 7 bases and J 9 bases, with 10 bases left between them. The CDR3 sequence is 10 residues long. Germline V gene sequence: CDR1 DFQATT, CDR2 SNEGSKA (reference sequence). The CDR3, as DNA: TGCAGTGTCCCTACATGGCCCCAGCATTTT. This sequence encodes CSVPTWPQHF.

The chain carries TRBV19 and TRBJ1-3, with D unresolved. The length of the CDR3 is 16 residues. CDR1 is LNHDA and CDR2 is SQIVND in the germline V gene (reference sequence). The V end lost 3 bases, the J end lost 0 bases, and 12 bases lay between the germline ends. The CDR3 sequence: CASSIGAISSGNTIYF. The CDR3 DNA is TGTGCCAGTAGTATTGGAGCGATCAGCTCTGGAAACACCATATATTTT. Full variable domain (missing parts from reference TRBV19 and TRBJ1-3): DGGITQSPKYLFRKEGQNVTLSCEQNLNHDAMYWYRQDPGQGLRLIYYSQIVNDFQKGDIAEGYSVSREKKESFPLTVTSAQKNPTAFYLCASSIGAISSGNTIYFGEGSWLTVV.

The CDR3 region is CASSTPPGRDTGELFF. In DNA, the CDR3 is TGTGCCAGCTCAACCCCTCCCGGGAGGGACACCGGGGAGCTGTTTTTT. The chain carries TRBV18 and TRBJ2-2, with 8 bases that match TRBD2. Trimming cost V 5 bases and J 3 bases; bases outside gene matches: 8. CDR3 length equals 16 residues. In germline, CDR1 is KGHSH, CDR2 LQKENI.

The chain couples TRBV5-5 to TRBJ2-5; possible D gene TRBD1, 6 bases. Germline assignment: CDR1 SGHKS and CDR2 YYEKEE (reference sequence). The CDR3 runs 15 residues. Trimming left V 0 bases short and J 8 bases short, with 17 bases between. CDR3 nucleotide sequence: TGTGCCAGCAGCTTGGAAGGGGGTGGTGTGGCAACCCAGTACTTC. As protein: CASSLEGGGVATQYF.

The rearrangement uses TRBV2 and TRBJ1-4, with TRBD1 matching 8 bases. From germline, CDR1 is SNHLY and CDR2 FYNNEI. The CDR3 consists of 14 residues. J was trimmed by 5 bases and V by 7 bases; bases with no gene match: 6. CDR3 protein: CASKGRQGNEKLFF. CDR3 coding DNA: TGTGCCAGCAAGGGGAGACAGGGGAATGAAAAACTGTTTTTT.

The CDR3 sequence is CAISEGASGDMTQYF. In DNA form, the CDR3 reads TGTGCCATCAGTGAGGGTGCTAGCGGAGATATGACCCAGTACTTC. The V and J genes are TRBV10-3 and TRBJ2-5; 7 nucleotides line up with TRBD2. V gave up 2 bases and J gave up 7 bases; unmatched junction bases: 10. This CDR3 has 15 amino acids. The germline CDR1 and CDR2 sequences are ENHRY and SYGVKD.

The chain has TRBV6-5 and TRBJ2-4; D is possibly TRBD1 (6 bases). Germline V gene lookup returns CDR1 MNHEY and CDR2 SVGAGI. Trimming removed 6 bases from V and 1 base from J, with 13 bases in between. The length of the CDR3 is 15 residues. CDR3 loop: CASSLDRRAKNIQYF. For the CDR3, the DNA is TGTGCCAGCAGCCTAGACAGGAGGGCCAAAAACATTCAGTACTTC.

The chain links TRBV10-3 to TRBJ2-7; 7 nucleotides agree with TRBD2. Unmatched junction bases numbered 12, after V lost 10 bases and J lost 0 bases. Germline loops: CDR1 ENHRY, CDR2 SYGVKD. The CDR3 consists of 15 residues. The CDR3 region is CATRTRDTSSYEQYF. The CDR3 DNA is TGTGCCACGCGGACTAGAGACACGAGCTCCTACGAGCAGTACTTC.

The J gene is TRBJ2-2, the V gene TRBV5-4; no reliable D call. CDR3 length: 15 residues. The germline V and J ends were trimmed by 0 bases and 5 bases, with 11 bases remaining between them. Germline-derived CDR1 and CDR2 are SGHNT and YYREEE (reference sequence). CDR3: CASSLDSGATGELFF. The CDR3 bases are TGTGCCAGCAGCTTGGATTCAGGCGCGACCGGGGAGCTGTTTTTT. Combining the CDR3 with reference TRBV5-4 and TRBJ2-2 gives the whole variable domain ETGVTQSPTHLIKTRGQQVTLRCSSQSGHNTVSWYQQALGQGPQFIFQYYREEENGRGNFPPRFSGLQFPNYSSELNVNALELDDSALYLCASSLDSGATGELFFGEGSRLTVL.

The V and J genes are TRBV4-3 and TRBJ2-2, with D maybe TRBD2 (6 bases). The V gene's germline CDR1 is LGHNA and CDR2 YSLEER. The CDR3 covers 16 residues. V lost 0 bases to trimming and J lost 7 bases, with 15 bases between them. Here the CDR3 reads CASSQDQLAAGGELFF. CDR3 nucleotide sequence: TGCGCCAGCAGCCAAGATCAACTAGCAGCAGGCGGGGAGCTGTTTTTT.

The chain couples TRBV7-2 to TRBJ2-7; D might be TRBD1 (6 bases). The germline CDR1 and CDR2 sequences are SGHTA and FQGNSA. The CDR3 is made up of 15 amino acids. V was cut by 0 bases and J by 3 bases, with 12 bases left in between. The CDR3, as DNA: TGTGCCAGCAGCTTAGCCAGGGGATCCTTCTACGAGCAGTACTTC. Amino acid sequence: CASSLARGSFYEQYF. The variable domain in full, completed from reference TRBV7-2 and TRBJ2-7, reads GAGVSQSPSNKVTEKGKDVELRCDPISGHTALYWYRQSLGQGLEFLIYFQGNSAPDKSGLPSDRFSAERTGGSVSTLTIQRTQQEDSAVYLCASSLARGSFYEQYFGPGTRLTVT.

This clone was found a few times. This rearrangement joins TRBV29-1 to TRBJ1-1, with TRBD1 as a possible D gene (5 bases). The CDR3 runs to 11 residues. The germline V gene encodes CDR1 SQVTM and CDR2 ANQGSEA. V was trimmed by 7 bases and J by 6 bases, leaving 12 bases between them. CDR3 region: CSGTSESEAFF. The CDR3 region has the DNA TGCAGCGGGACATCGGAGTCTGAAGCTTTCTTT.

The rearrangement uses TRBV7-8 and TRBJ1-2; D unresolved. The CDR3 totals 14 residues. The V end was cut by 1 base, the J end by 4 bases, with 10 bases between. The germline CDR1 and CDR2 sequences are SGHVS and FQNEAQ. CDR3: CASSLDSGLYGYTF. The CDR3 DNA is TGTGCCAGCAGCTTAGACAGCGGACTCTATGGCTACACCTTC. The whole variable domain, remainder taken from reference TRBV7-8 and TRBJ1-2, is GAGVSQSPRYKVAKRGQDVALRCDPISGHVSLFWYQQALGQGPEFLTYFQNEAQLDKSGLPSDRFFAERPEGSVSTLKIQRTQQEDSAVYLCASSLDSGLYGYTFGSGTRLTVV.

The chain couples TRBV7-2 to TRBJ2-2; 8 nucleotides match TRBD1. The V gene's germline CDR1 is SGHTA and CDR2 FQGNSA. V lost 1 base to trimming and J lost 0 bases; unmatched junction nucleotides: 4. The CDR3 spans 17 residues. CDR3 in amino acids: CASSLVGTGANTGELFF. The CDR3 DNA follows: TGTGCCAGCAGCTTAGTCGGGACAGGAGCGAACACCGGGGAGCTGTTTTTT.

The V gene is TRBV6-6, the J gene TRBJ1-2, with D possibly matching TRBD1 (5 bases). Germline V CDR1 and CDR2: MNHNY, SVGAGI (reference sequence). The CDR3 loop spans 15 amino acids. Trimming cost V 4 bases and J 2 bases, with 14 bases left between them. CDR3 amino acids: CASSSLRDGNYGYTF. The CDR3 DNA reads TGTGCCAGCAGTTCCCTCCGGGACGGAAACTATGGCTACACCTTC.

The genes are TRBV7-2 and TRBJ2-7, with 8 nucleotides matching TRBD2. The J segment lost 7 bases and the V segment lost 5 bases, leaving 10 bases of the junction unmatched. The CDR3 spans 14 residues. CDR1 SGHTA and CDR2 FQGNSA come from the germline V gene. CDR3 amino acids: CASSNRGRGREQYF. CDR3 nucleotides: TGTGCCAGCAGCAACCGGGGCCGCGGGAGGGAGCAGTACTTC. Filled out from reference TRBV7-2 and TRBJ2-7, the complete variable domain reads GAGVSQSPSNKVTEKGKDVELRCDPISGHTALYWYRQSLGQGLEFLIYFQGNSAPDKSGLPSDRFSAERTGGSVSTLTIQRTQQEDSAVYLCASSNRGRGREQYFGPGTRLTVT.

This rearrangement joins TRBV28 to TRBJ1-5; D ambiguous. Germline CDR1 MDHEN, CDR2 SYDVKM. Trimming stripped 3 bases from V and 10 bases from J, with 7 bases between. The CDR3 has 11 residues. CDR3 residues: CASSFREPQHF. For the CDR3, the DNA is TGTGCCAGCAGTTTTAGAGAACCCCAGCATTTT.

The chain is built from TRBV5-1 and TRBJ1-5, with a weak D call TRBD1 (5 bases). The CDR3 spans 15 residues. Trimming cost V 4 bases and J 3 bases, with 14 bases left between them. Germline CDR1 SGHRS, CDR2 YFSETQ. The CDR3 bases are TGCGCCAGCAGCCCTGCCGGGGCAAACAATCAGCCCCAGCATTTT. Its protein is CASSPAGANNQPQHF.

The J gene is TRBJ1-2, the V gene TRBV11-2; perhaps TRBD1 as D (6 bases). The CDR3 spans 15 residues. Germline V lookup: CDR1 SGHAT, CDR2 FQNNGV. Trimming stripped 4 bases from V and 4 bases from J, with 16 bases between. CDR3 sequence reads: CASSSVGRGAYGYTF. The CDR3 nucleotides are TGTGCCAGCAGCTCCGTCGGGCGGGGGGCCTATGGCTACACCTTC.

V gene TRBV27 combines with J gene TRBJ2-1, with 7 nucleotides matching TRBD1. Losses at the gene ends were 4 bases for V and 5 bases for J; bases not matched to a gene: 11. Germline-derived CDR1 and CDR2 are MNHEY and SMNVEV (reference sequence). The CDR3 sequence is 16 residues long. CDR3: CASSSGQDNSHNEQFF. The CDR3 DNA reads as TGTGCCAGCAGTTCCGGACAGGATAATAGCCACAATGAGCAGTTCTTC.